This entry lists 28 T cell receptor beta chains sequenced from one sample in a study of CXCR3-negative and CXCR3-positive naive CD8 T cells. TRB cDNA libraries were made by UMI-labeled 5' RACE. TCRdb reprocessed the 5' RACE reads and reports one entry per CDR3 protein, with no DNA. The data include about 62,000 distinct CDR3 sequences; the top ten clones carry roughly 4.2%. The sequenced sample was naive CXCR3- CD8+ T cells from blood. Subset noted: CD45RO-CCR7+CD27+CD95- naive CD8+ T cells lacking CXCR3 (TNR3-). The receptors derive from a human donor in good health. Some clones in this sample may be carry-over from other donors' samples.

This chain links TRBV6-5 with TRBJ2-2. Germline V gives CDR1 MNHEY, CDR2 SVGAGI. The CDR3 has 14 residues. This CDR3 reads CASSYSSETGELFF.

The chain couples TRBV7-6 to TRBJ2-7; absent DNA, TCRdb's TRBD1 call cannot be checked. The CDR3 consists of 16 residues. Germline CDR1 SGHVS, CDR2 FNYEAQ. CDR3 region: CASSPKQGVYSYEQYF.

This chain links TRBV5-1 with TRBJ2-7; the D gene TCRdb calls, TRBD1, cannot be checked with no DNA. CDR3 length equals 14 residues. CDR1 and CDR2 from the germline V gene are SGHRS and YFSETQ. The CDR3 protein is CASSLREGPFEQYF.

The rearrangement links TRBV6-5 to TRBJ2-1; checking the TCRdb D call of TRBD1 is not possible without DNA. Germline-derived CDR1 and CDR2 are MNHEY and SVGAGI. The CDR3 loop spans 14 amino acids. The CDR3 region is CASSNRDRHNEQFF.

The gene calls are TRBV10-3 and TRBJ1-2; TCRdb's D call, TRBD1, is unchecked because there is no DNA. The CDR3 has 15 residues. CDR1 ENHRY and CDR2 SYGVKD come from the germline V gene. CDR3 in amino acids: CAISESRQRRDGYTF.

V and J are TRBV20-1 and TRBJ2-5; as DNA is missing, the TRBD1 call by TCRdb cannot be tested. The CDR3 runs 17 residues. Germline lookup yields CDR1 DFQATT and CDR2 SNEGSKA (reference sequence). The CDR3 here is CSARDLWGAPSQETQYF.

The chain is built from TRBV6-2 or TRBV6-3 and TRBJ2-7; TCRdb gives TRBD1 as the D gene, but with no DNA this cannot be confirmed. This CDR3 is 15 amino acids long. The germline V gene has CDR1 MNHEY and CDR2 SVGEGT. The CDR3 loop reads CASSQFEGVAYEQYF.

The rearrangement joins TRBV29-1 to TRBJ2-7. This CDR3 comprises 12 residues. Per germline, CDR1 SQVTM and CDR2 ANQGSEA. The CDR3 loop reads CSARRGTYEQYF.

This sequence joins TRBV7-6 and TRBJ2-7; TCRdb selects TRBD1, and the lack of DNA leaves this call unchecked. Germline V CDR1 and CDR2: SGHVS, FNYEAQ. This CDR3 contains 15 residues. CDR3 sequence reads: CASSDSWGQGNEQYF.

The chain uses TRBV29-1 and TRBJ2-4. Germline V lookup: CDR1 SQVTM, CDR2 ANQGSEA. The CDR3 sequence is 11 residues long. This CDR3 reads CSVIAKNIQYF. Looking up the rest from reference TRBV29-1 and TRBJ2-4 gives the full variable domain: SAVISQKPSRDICQRGTSLTIQCQVDSQVTMMFWYRQQPGQSLTLIATANQGSEATYESGFVIDKFPISRPNLTFSTLTVSNMSPEDSSIYLCSVIAKNIQYFGAGTRLSVL.

This clonotype is medium-sized by frequency. V usage is TRBV4-3 and J usage is TRBJ2-5; TCRdb outputs TRBD2, but without DNA this stays unchecked. Germline-derived CDR1 and CDR2 are LGHNA and YSLEER. This CDR3 region has 16 residues. CDR3 residues: CASSQGASGGLETQYF.

The chain couples TRBV14 to TRBJ1-1. CDR1 and CDR2 from the germline V gene are SGHDN and FVKESK. The CDR3 extends over 12 amino acids. The CDR3 sequence is CASSLGPLEAFF.

This chain links TRBV28 with TRBJ1-1; TCRdb calls TRBD1, which cannot be checked without DNA. This CDR3 has 14 amino acids. Germline V CDR1 and CDR2: MDHEN, SYDVKM. The CDR3 spells CASSFVGGGNEAFF.

This clonotype is classed as medium-sized (0.01 to 0.1%) by frequency. The chain employs TRBV24-1 and TRBJ2-1; with no DNA, the TCRdb D assignment of TRBD1 cannot be verified. The CDR3 has 15 residues. Looked up from germline, CDR1 is KGHDR and CDR2 is SFDVKD. CDR3 amino acids: CATSGPGGALNEQFF.

The chain couples TRBV6-1 to TRBJ1-1; no DNA is available, so the TRBD1 call from TCRdb remains unchecked. Germline loops: CDR1 MNHNS, CDR2 SASEGT. CDR3 length equals 15 residues. This CDR3 reads CASREKGHWDTEAFF.

The chain has TRBV7-8 and TRBJ2-1; TCRdb calls TRBD2, which cannot be checked without DNA. Germline loops: CDR1 SGHVS, CDR2 FQNEAQ. This CDR3 is 19 amino acids long. CDR3 amino acids: CASSYRTGRLAGGFNEQFF.

V is TRBV7-9 and J is TRBJ1-1; TCRdb outputs TRBD1, but without DNA this stays unchecked. In germline, CDR1 is SEHNR, CDR2 FQNEAQ (reference sequence). The length of the CDR3 is 13 residues. CDR3 residues: CASQTVMNTEAFF.

The chain uses TRBV29-1 and TRBJ2-7; TCRdb reports TRBD2, a call that lacks DNA to check it against. In germline, CDR1 is SQVTM, CDR2 ANQGSEA. CDR3 length equals 14 residues. The CDR3 region is CSAQSDFGSYEQYF.

The CDR3 loop reads CASSLWIDTEAFF. J is TRBJ1-1 and V is TRBV12-3 or TRBV12-4. The CDR3 loop spans 13 amino acids.

This chain links TRBV7-8 with TRBJ2-3; the TCRdb call, TRBD1, lacks DNA for checking. The CDR3 is made up of 14 amino acids. Germline-derived CDR1 and CDR2 are SGHVS and FQNEAQ. This CDR3 reads CATVTGGQTDTQYF.

The V gene is TRBV10-2, the J gene TRBJ2-7; the TCRdb call, TRBD1, lacks DNA for checking. The CDR3 is made up of 14 amino acids. Per germline, CDR1 WSHSY and CDR2 SAAADI. The CDR3 region is CASSEGTGSYEQYF.

The V and J genes are TRBV27 and TRBJ2-3; the TCRdb D gene call, TRBD2, has no DNA to confirm it. The germline V gene encodes CDR1 MNHEY and CDR2 SMNVEV (reference sequence). The length of the CDR3 is 14 residues. CDR3 amino acids: CASSYSGWSDTQYF.

The chain combines TRBV5-1 with TRBJ2-1; checking the TCRdb D call of TRBD1 is not possible without DNA. The germline V gene has CDR1 SGHRS and CDR2 YFSETQ. This CDR3 comprises 16 residues. CDR3 sequence reads: CASSARDSSSYNEQFF.

The chain is built from TRBV5-1 and TRBJ2-3; without DNA, the TCRdb call of TRBD2 cannot be checked. CDR3 size: 16 residues. Germline assignment: CDR1 SGHRS and CDR2 YFSETQ. CDR3 sequence reads: CASSLTAGGPTDTQYF.

The chain couples TRBV2 to TRBJ2-7. This CDR3 has 13 residues. From germline, CDR1 is SNHLY and CDR2 FYNNEI. The CDR3 reads CASRLRMNYEQYF.

The genes are TRBV7-9 and TRBJ2-5; the D gene TCRdb calls, TRBD2, cannot be checked with no DNA. Germline V CDR1 and CDR2: SEHNR, FQNEAQ (reference sequence). This CDR3 spans 15 amino acids. CDR3 in amino acids: CASGLEGDYQETQYF.

This chain uses TRBV12-3 or TRBV12-4 with TRBJ1-2. The CDR3 loop spans 13 amino acids. The CDR3 reads CASGQELSYGYTF.

The J gene is TRBJ2-2, the V gene TRBV11-2. The CDR3 is made up of 13 amino acids. Germline V gene data show CDR1 as SGHAT and CDR2 as FQNNGV. CDR3 amino acids: CASSLVPAGELFF.